Listed here are 24 T cell receptor beta chains from one sample, sequenced in a study of T cell responses to AZD1222 COVID-19 vaccine. Clones were sequenced by immunoSEQ multiplex PCR, and TCRdb holds only the in-frame ones, with some missing. This table has over 40,000 clones, 84% appearing once. Material: peripheral blood, obtained on day 0 of AZD1222 vaccination. The receptors here all came from an adult in good health.

This rearrangement joins TRBV10-2 to TRBJ2-1; 13 nucleotides align to TRBD2. This CDR3 is 15 amino acids long. V trimming: 10 bases; J trimming: 9 bases; junction bases outside the gene matches: 12. Germline CDR1 and CDR2: WSHSY and SAAADI. CDR3 in amino acids: CATRGTSGEQSEQFF. The CDR3 bases are TGCGCCACCAGGGGGACTAGCGGGGAGCAATCTGAGCAGTTCTTC.

This clone has only a few counts. The chain uses TRBV19 and TRBJ1-5; D is unclear. Per germline, CDR1 LNHDA and CDR2 SQIVND (reference sequence). CDR3 length: 12 amino acids. V was cut by 4 bases and J by 8 bases, with 9 bases left in between. The CDR3 region has the DNA TGTGCCAGTAGTACCCTCGGGGAGCCCCAGCATTTT. Protein product: CASSTLGEPQHF.

The rearrangement joins TRBV7-8 to TRBJ2-1; no reliable D call. Deletions cut 1 base from V and 4 bases from J, with 8 bases between. This CDR3 comprises 14 residues. Germline CDR1 and CDR2: SGHVS and FQNEAQ. As DNA, the CDR3 is TGTGCCAGCAGCTTAGTCTCGCTTTACAATGAGCAGTTCTTC. Amino acids: CASSLVSLYNEQFF.

The V and J genes are TRBV9 and TRBJ2-1, with 9 bases that match TRBD2. CDR3 length: 17 amino acids. V lost 4 bases to trimming and J lost 6 bases; unmatched junction nucleotides: 14. CDR1 SGDLS and CDR2 YYNGEE come from the germline V gene. CDR3 protein: CASSPTRLAADLNEQFF. The CDR3 DNA is TGTGCCAGCAGCCCGACAAGACTAGCGGCAGATCTCAATGAGCAGTTCTTC. Drawing the rest from reference TRBV9 and TRBJ2-1, the complete variable domain is DSGVTQTPKHLITATGQRVTLRCSPRSGDLSVYWYQQSLDQGLQFLIQYYNGEERAKGNILERFSAQQFPDLHSELNLSSLELGDSALYFCASSPTRLAADLNEQFFGPGTRLTVL.

The gene calls are TRBV10-2 and TRBJ1-5; D uncertain. The CDR3 spans 15 residues. The V end was cut by 2 bases, the J end by 1 base, with 9 bases between. Germline CDR1 and CDR2: WSHSY and SAAADI. For the CDR3, the DNA is TGCGCCAGCAGTGAGCAGGCTCTGAGCAATCAGCCCCAGCATTTT. Its protein is CASSEQALSNQPQHF.

CDR3 residues: CSVRKGGNSPLHF. The DNA for the CDR3 is TGCAGCGTTCGAAAGGGGGGTAATTCACCCCTCCACTTT. The rearrangement links TRBV29-1 to TRBJ1-6; weak D call: TRBD1 (6 bases). Trimming stripped 5 bases from V and 6 bases from J, with 11 bases between. The CDR3 sequence is 13 residues long. In germline, CDR1 is SQVTM, CDR2 ANQGSEA. Complete variable domain (other parts from reference TRBV29-1 and TRBJ1-6): SAVISQKPSRDICQRGTSLTIQCQVDSQVTMMFWYRQQPGQSLTLIATANQGSEATYESGFVIDKFPISRPNLTFSTLTVSNMSPEDSSIYLCSVRKGGNSPLHFGNGTRLTVT.

The rearrangement joins TRBV13 to TRBJ1-1, with a weak D call TRBD1 (5 bases). CDR3 length: 13 residues. Germline assignment: CDR1 PRHDT and CDR2 FYEKMQ (reference sequence). Trimming took off 8 bases at V and 5 bases at J, with 15 bases between the two ends. CDR3 amino acids: CASFRRGVTEAFF. The CDR3, as DNA: TGTGCCAGCTTCCGCCGGGGGGTGACTGAAGCTTTCTTT.

The V and J genes are TRBV5-5 and TRBJ2-1; D not resolved. Germline lookup yields CDR1 SGHKS and CDR2 YYEKEE (reference sequence). The CDR3 has 16 residues. The V and J ends lost 1 base and 3 bases respectively, with 14 bases between them. CDR3 nucleotides: TGTGCCAGCAGCTTGCGTTACAGCGAGCTCTACAATGAGCAGTTCTTC. Its translation: CASSLRYSELYNEQFF. Full variable domain (remainder filled in from reference TRBV5-5 and TRBJ2-1): DAGVTQSPTHLIKTRGQQVTLRCSPISGHKSVSWYQQVLGQGPQFIFQYYEKEERGRGNFPDRFSARQFPNYSSELNVNALLLGDSALYLCASSLRYSELYNEQFFGPGTRLTVL.

The V call is TRBV19, the J call TRBJ1-5; D is possibly TRBD1 (5 bases). This CDR3 has 14 residues. With 4 bases removed from V and 2 bases from J, the gap between germline ends came to 9 bases. The germline CDR1 and CDR2 sequences are LNHDA and SQIVND (reference sequence). The CDR3 loop is CASSTTRGNQPQHF. The DNA of the CDR3 is TGTGCCAGTAGTACGACCAGGGGCAATCAGCCCCAGCATTTT.

The chain couples TRBV15 to TRBJ1-5, with D uncertain. This CDR3 comprises 15 residues. In germline, CDR1 is LNHNV, CDR2 YYDKDF (reference sequence). V lost 3 bases and J lost 2, with 11 bases in between. The CDR3 nucleotides read TGTGCCACCAGCAGGGCCAACATGGGCAATCAGCCCCAGCATTTT. Translated: CATSRANMGNQPQHF.

The V and J genes are TRBV10-2 and TRBJ2-3; 9 bases align to TRBD2. This CDR3 is built from 17 residues. The germline V gene has CDR1 WSHSY and CDR2 SAAADI. Trimming cost V 0 bases and J 7 bases; bases outside gene matches: 11. The chain's CDR3 is CASSESRLAGVVHTQYF. CDR3 DNA sequence: TGCGCCAGCAGTGAGTCGAGGTTAGCGGGAGTGGTACATACGCAGTATTTT.

V usage is TRBV5-4 and J usage is TRBJ1-1; TRBD1 is a possible D gene (5 bases). Germline CDR1 SGHNT, CDR2 YYREEE (reference sequence). This CDR3 contains 13 residues. Trimming pared 4 bases from V and 1 base from J, leaving 8 bases between. The chain's CDR3 is CASSRDRNTEAFF. In nucleotides, the CDR3 is TGTGCCAGCAGCCGTGACAGGAACACTGAAGCTTTCTTT.

This clone is medium-sized by share. The chain uses TRBV7-9 and TRBJ2-3; 7 nucleotides agree with TRBD1. CDR1 is SEHNR, CDR2 FQNEAQ, per germline (reference sequence). V shed 0 bases and J 2 bases; nucleotides not matched to a gene: 8. This CDR3 spans 17 amino acids. The DNA of the CDR3 is TGTGCCAGCAGCTTAGCGAGGACCGGGACAGTCACAGATACGCAGTATTTT. This codes for CASSLARTGTVTDTQYF. Combining the CDR3 with reference TRBV7-9 and TRBJ2-3 gives the whole variable domain DTGVSQNPRHKITKRGQNVTFRCDPISEHNRLYWYRQTLGQGPEFLTYFQNEAQLEKSRLLSDRFSAERPKGSFSTLEIQRTEQGDSAMYLCASSLARTGTVTDTQYFGPGTRLTVL.

The V gene is TRBV25-1, the J gene TRBJ2-1; TRBD2 might be the D (6 bases). CDR1 and CDR2 from the germline V gene are MGHDK and SYGVNS. The CDR3 has 14 amino acids. V was clipped by 11 bases and J by 7 bases, with 21 bases between them. The CDR3 loop is CAAKGAGNVNEQFF. The CDR3 bases are TGTGCCGCTAAGGGTGCGGGAAATGTAAATGAGCAGTTCTTC. The full variable domain, rest sourced from reference TRBV25-1 and TRBJ2-1, is EADIYQTPRYLVIGTGKKITLECSQTMGHDKMYWYQQDPGMELHLIHYSYGVNSTEKGDLSSESTVSRIRTEHFPLTLESARPSHTSQYLCAAKGAGNVNEQFFGPGTRLTVL.

This clone has only one observation. The chain has TRBV3-1 (or the pseudogene TRBV3-2) and TRBJ2-1; maybe TRBD2 (7 bases). The V and J ends lost 4 bases and 2 bases respectively, with 21 bases between them. Germline V gene sequence: CDR1 LGHDT, CDR2 YNNKEL (reference sequence). This CDR3 comprises 18 residues. DNA of the CDR3: TGTGCCAGCAGCCCCTGGAGGGGGGCGGGAGAGGCCTACAATGAGCAGTTCTTC. Translated: CASSPWRGAGEAYNEQFF.

DNA of the CDR3: TGTGCCAGCAGTAGCATGTACCAAGAGACCCAGTACTTC. This gives the protein CASSSMYQETQYF. The rearrangement links TRBV2 to TRBJ2-5; no firm D call. This CDR3 region has 13 residues. CDR1 SNHLY and CDR2 FYNNEI come from the germline V gene. Trimming stripped 5 bases from V and 0 bases from J, with 7 bases between. The entire variable domain, with the rest obtained from reference TRBV2 and TRBJ2-5, is as follows: EPEVTQTPSHQVTQMGQEVILRCVPISNHLYFYWYRQILGQKVEFLVSFYNNEISEKSEIFDDQFSVERPDGSNFTLKIRSTKLEDSAMYFCASSSMYQETQYFGPGTRLLVL.

The chain is built from TRBV19 and TRBJ1-5, with D unclear. V lost 7 bases and J 0 bases, leaving 16 bases between the germline ends. This CDR3 comprises 16 residues. Germline V gene lookup returns CDR1 LNHDA and CDR2 SQIVND (reference sequence). In DNA, the CDR3 is TGTGCCAGTACCCAAAGTTGGGCAGTTAGCAATCAGCCCCAGCATTTT. This codes for CASTQSWAVSNQPQHF.

The chain recombines TRBV28 with TRBJ1-2; 8 positions agree with TRBD1. Germline CDR1 is MDHEN and CDR2 is SYDVKM. J gave up 7 bases and V 11 bases, and 6 bases lay outside the gene matches. This CDR3 spans 11 amino acids. CDR3 in amino acids: CAGQGATGYTF. The CDR3 DNA is TGTGCCGGCCAGGGGGCTACTGGCTACACCTTC.

The rearrangement uses TRBV11-2 and TRBJ2-7, with D uncertain. The germline V and J ends were trimmed by 8 bases and 3 bases, with 8 bases remaining between them. CDR1 is SGHAT and CDR2 is FQNNGV in the germline V gene. The CDR3 runs 11 residues. The CDR3 sequence is CASGEVYEQYF. CDR3 DNA: TGTGCCAGCGGCGAGGTCTACGAGCAGTACTTC.

The J gene is TRBJ2-3, the V gene TRBV19, with D unclear. Trimming removed 4 bases from V and 3 bases from J, with 20 bases in between. Germline loops: CDR1 LNHDA, CDR2 SQIVND (reference sequence). This CDR3 has 17 residues. The CDR3 protein is CASSNQASMIRTDTQYF. CDR3 in DNA: TGTGCCAGTAGTAACCAGGCCAGCATGATTCGGACAGATACGCAGTATTTT.

This rearrangement joins TRBV29-1 to TRBJ2-5; D call uncertain. Germline CDR1 SQVTM, CDR2 ANQGSEA. V shed 4 bases and J shed 4 bases, with 10 bases lying between them. This CDR3 region has 12 residues. CDR3 loop: CSVVEVGETQYF. The CDR3 nucleotides read TGCAGCGTTGTAGAAGTCGGAGAGACCCAGTACTTC.

The genes are TRBV19 and TRBJ2-6; no clear D. Germline CDR1 reads LNHDA; CDR2 reads SQIVND (reference sequence). Deletions cut 2 bases from V and 3 bases from J, with 8 bases between. The CDR3 is made up of 15 amino acids. This chain's CDR3 is CASSIMVLGANVLTF. For the CDR3, the DNA is TGTGCCAGTAGTATAATGGTACTTGGGGCCAACGTCCTGACTTTC.

V usage is TRBV27 and J usage is TRBJ1-2; 8 bases are shared with TRBD1. J lost 7 bases, V lost 5 bases, and 9 bases had no gene match. Germline assignment: CDR1 MNHEY and CDR2 SMNVEV (reference sequence). The CDR3 spans 14 residues. CDR3 region: CASSPQGALSGYTF. In DNA, the CDR3 is TGTGCCAGCAGTCCCCAGGGGGCCCTGAGTGGCTACACCTTC.

This clone has just a few counts. V usage is TRBV29-1 and J usage is TRBJ2-1; 8 positions match TRBD1. The CDR3 has 14 residues. CDR1 and CDR2 from the germline V gene are SQVTM and ANQGSEA. V shed 6 bases, J shed 4 bases, and the junction held 8 bases outside the gene matches. The CDR3 protein is CSVDRGRVYNEQFF. DNA of the CDR3: TGCAGCGTAGACAGGGGACGCGTGTACAATGAGCAGTTCTTC.